The sequence of this T cell receptor (beta chain) was determined in a study of T cell responses to AZD1222 COVID-19 vaccine. General study points: Repertoires were sampled only after the peak T cell response. There were mostly white British donors and more females than males, and clonal diversity was possibly underestimated.

This CDR3 is built from 13 residues. V gave up 3 bases and J gave up 12 bases, with 18 bases separating them. Germline V gene sequence: CDR1 SGHVS, CDR2 FQNEAQ. Repertoires were generated with immunoSEQ multiplex PCR, while TCRdb's copy carries only in-frame clones and drops some. The table has about 110,000 clones, almost 90% seen once. Details on this clone: The antigen remains unidentified.

This chain links TRBV7-8 with TRBJ2-7; D ambiguous. This clonotype was sampled from an adult in good health. The sample was peripheral blood, taken on day 0 of AZD1222 vaccination. CDR3 DNA: TGTGCCAGCAGCTTGGTCCCCACTCAGGTTCTGTACTTC. Amino acids: CASSLVPTQVLYF.